Here is one T cell receptor beta chain with its context. The sample belongs to a study of shared clonotypes between healthy human individuals. Replicate sorted-subset PCRs were loaded with 150 to 250 ng DNA, tens of thousands of T cell genomes. This table comes from immunoSEQ multiplex PCR, and its TCRdb copy is limited to in-frame clones, with some not included. The sample has about 1 million clones; about three quarters are singletons. Per the germline V gene, CDR1 is GTSNPN and CDR2 is SVGIG (reference sequence). This CDR3 has 14 amino acids. Trimming took 6 bases from V and 6 from J, leaving 17 bases between them.

This clonotype was obtained from a young man in good health. The specimen was memory CD4+ T cells sorted from blood. Indicated subset: CD45RA-negative fraction. The J gene is TRBJ2-2, the V gene TRBV30, with no clear D. As DNA, the CDR3 is TGTGCCTGCACTCCGGCCGGGCGGCCCGGGGAGCTGTTTTTT. It specifies CACTPAGRPGELFF.